This T cell receptor beta chain was identified during a study of OX40 agonist ivuxolimab in advanced cancers. Study at large: It was ivuxolimab, an agonistic anti-OX40 (CD134) antibody, that patients were treated with. Patients were treated with intravenous ivuxolimab, dosed at 0.01 to 10 mg/kg and infused every 2 weeks.

Sequencing used immunoSEQ multiplex PCR; TCRdb keeps in-frame clones, though not all of them. Of about 13,000 clones listed, around four fifths are singletons. This CDR3 has 14 amino acids. Between the trimmed V and J ends, which lost 0 bases and 5 bases, there was a span of 10 bases. In germline, CDR1 is MGHRA, CDR2 YSYEKL. The sample in question was CD4+ or CD8+ T cells sorted from blood, obtained in a trial of the OX40 agonist ivuxolimab. This chain joins TRBV4-1 and TRBJ2-5; D is uncertain. This TCR was sampled from an adult with an advanced solid tumor such as melanoma, head and neck, liver or kidney cancer. The CDR3 is CASSQEASSETQYF. The CDR3 nucleotides read TGCGCCAGCAGCCAAGAGGCCAGCAGCGAGACCCAGTACTTC.